The TCR beta chain described here comes from a study of T cells in Graves' hyperthyroidism and ophthalmopathy. Study results and limitations: Most thyroid clonotypes with frequency above 0.001 were detected in blood.

Trimming shortened V by 5 bases and J by 2 bases, and 16 bases separated the two germline ends. The CDR3 totals 15 residues. The germline V gene encodes CDR1 MNHEY and CDR2 SVGEGT. Thyroid ultrasound, orbital computed tomography, clinical symptoms, and serum thyroxine and TRAb underpinned diagnoses. Using RNA transcripts as the source, TCR beta CDR3 regions were amplified. The study used the HTBI primer set for a first-round RT-PCR of the TCR CDR3. TCRdb re-analysed the multiplex PCR reads in MiXCR, keeping a single row per CDR3 protein. The table records about 560,000 distinct CDR3 sequences, approximately 15% of them present only once. Regarding this clonotype: Its antigen is as yet unknown.

The chain couples TRBV6-2 or TRBV6-3 to TRBJ2-7, with D possibly TRBD1 on 6 matching bases. Sequenced: blood. This TCR was sampled from a woman aged 18-30 years with Graves' hyperthyroidism. This chain's CDR3 is CASSAASTGTYEQYF. The CDR3 bases are TGTGCCAGCAGTGCGGCATCGACAGGAACCTACGAGCAGTACTTC.